These 5 T cell receptor beta chains were all obtained from the same sample, sequenced in a study of cytomegalovirus exposure and HLA in healthy donors. PCR amplification relied on 60 Vbeta primers (plus 13 Jbeta primers). Repertoires were generated with immunoSEQ multiplex PCR, while TCRdb's copy carries only in-frame clones and drops some. Of more than 150,000 clones listed, roughly three quarters were seen once; the top ten hold 7%. The sample comprised PBMCs. The receptors come from a woman aged 40 to 50 in good health and CMV-seropositive.

This clone appeared a few times. V and J are TRBV9 and TRBJ2-2; D is perhaps TRBD2 (5 bases). CDR1 SGDLS and CDR2 YYNGEE come from the germline V gene. The CDR3 runs to 14 residues. Trimming shortened V by 0 bases and J by 7 bases, and 10 bases separated the two germline ends. The CDR3 loop is CASSVVSADGELFF. CDR3 nucleotide sequence: TGTGCCAGCAGCGTAGTGTCAGCGGACGGGGAGCTGTTTTTT.

V is TRBV5-4 and J is TRBJ2-1; 7 positions agree with TRBD2. The germline gives CDR1 SGHNT, CDR2 YYREEE (reference sequence). The CDR3 consists of 16 residues. V trimming: 2 bases; J trimming: 9 bases; junction bases outside the gene matches: 14. CDR3 loop: CASSFKAQRGIGEQFF. The DNA of the CDR3 is TGTGCCAGCAGCTTTAAGGCCCAGCGGGGTATCGGTGAGCAGTTCTTC.

The chain recombines TRBV6-5 with TRBJ1-2; TRBD1 might be the D (5 bases). Deletions cut 0 bases from V and 8 bases from J, with 10 bases between. Germline V gene sequence: CDR1 MNHEY, CDR2 SVGAGI. This CDR3 comprises 13 residues. DNA for the CDR3: TGTGCCAGCAGTTACTCGGAGTCAGGGGGCTACACCTTC. It codes for CASSYSESGGYTF.

The chain employs TRBV30 and TRBJ1-4; possibly TRBD1 for D (5 bases). CDR3 length equals 14 residues. Germline assignment: CDR1 GTSNPN and CDR2 SVGIG (reference sequence). Trimming stripped 5 bases from V and 0 bases from J, with 10 bases between. CDR3 nucleotide sequence: TGTGCCTGGCATGAGACAGCAACTAATGAAAAACTGTTTTTT. It encodes CAWHETATNEKLFF.

The chain links TRBV2 to TRBJ1-5, with D perhaps TRBD1 (5 bases). V lost 5 bases, J lost 5 bases, and 13 bases lay in between. CDR3 length: 14 amino acids. Per the germline V gene, CDR1 is SNHLY and CDR2 is FYNNEI. In DNA form, the CDR3 reads TGTGCCAGCAGTCTAAGGGGAGGCGATCAGCCCCAGCATTTT. Its translation: CASSLRGGDQPQHF. Variable domain in full (rest from reference TRBV2 and TRBJ1-5): EPEVTQTPSHQVTQMGQEVILRCVPISNHLYFYWYRQILGQKVEFLVSFYNNEISEKSEIFDDQFSVERPDGSNFTLKIRSTKLEDSAMYFCASSLRGGDQPQHFGDGTRLSIL.